This T cell receptor (beta chain) was profiled in a study of graft-versus-host responses after intestinal transplantation. Only in-frame clones appear in the TCRdb table, and some are missing; sequencing was by immunoSEQ multiplex PCR. The profile shows around 84,000 clones, around 86% of them singletons. CDR3 length equals 13 residues. V lost 1 base to trimming and J lost 8 bases, with 8 bases between them. Per the germline V gene, CDR1 is LGHNA and CDR2 is YNFKEQ. In this sample, this clone turned up a few times. Its antigen is unidentified. Findings and limits, study-wide: Some patients had graft-donor T cell macrochimerism. In their allografts, the ratios of graft-versus-host to host-versus-graft T cell clones were high. Detection of GvH clones occurred in recipient marrow, and some had their first appearance in ileum or blood.

This sequence originates from a human donor who received an intestinal transplant. The rearrangement uses TRBV4-2 and TRBJ2-2; D gene unclear. Sequences were derived from unstimulated CD8+ T cells sorted from spleen or lymph node cells, sampled before intestinal transplant. DNA for the CDR3: TGTGCCAGCAGCCAAGGGGCTGGGGGGGAGCTGTTTTTT. As protein: CASSQGAGGELFF.